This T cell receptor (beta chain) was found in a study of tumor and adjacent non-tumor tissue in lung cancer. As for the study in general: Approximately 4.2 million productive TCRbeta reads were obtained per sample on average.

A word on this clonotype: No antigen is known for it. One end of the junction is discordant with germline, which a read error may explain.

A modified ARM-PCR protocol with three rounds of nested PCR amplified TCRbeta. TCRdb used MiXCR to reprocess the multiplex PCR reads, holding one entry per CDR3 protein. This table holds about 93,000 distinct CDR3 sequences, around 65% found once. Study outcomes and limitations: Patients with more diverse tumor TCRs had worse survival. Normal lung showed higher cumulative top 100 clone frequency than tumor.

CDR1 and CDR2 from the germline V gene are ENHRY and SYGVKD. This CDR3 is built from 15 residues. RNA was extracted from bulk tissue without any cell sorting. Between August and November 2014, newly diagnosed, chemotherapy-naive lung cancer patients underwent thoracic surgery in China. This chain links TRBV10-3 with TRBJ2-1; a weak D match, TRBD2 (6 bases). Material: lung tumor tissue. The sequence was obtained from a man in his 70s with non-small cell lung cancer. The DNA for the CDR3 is TGTGCCAACAGTGAGTCGGGAGACTCCTACTATGAGCAGTTCTTC. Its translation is CANSESGDSYYEQFF.